These T cell receptor beta chains were read from a single sample in a study of T cells after yellow fever vaccination. Each CDR3 protein gets one entry after TCRdb re-called the 5' RACE reads with MiXCR. Found here are roughly 300,000 distinct CDR3 sequences, 8% to 9.5% of them singletons; the top ten hold under 20%. Sequenced here: PBMCs, sampled about 49 days after the first yellow fever vaccination. The receptors originated from a man younger than 35 who received the YFV17D yellow fever vaccine. Both conserved end residues are part of each CDR3. Each record gives: J gene, V gene, CDR3 protein.

J: TRBJ1-5
V: TRBV7-9
CDR3: CASSLVSGYSNQPQHF

J: TRBJ1-1
V: TRBV12-3/TRBV12-4
CDR3: CASSLNSHTEAFF

J: TRBJ2-3
V: TRBV5-1
CDR3: CASSHVDGGEDTQYF

J: TRBJ2-3
V: TRBV7-2
CDR3: CASSLSFIRDTQYF

J: TRBJ2-2
V: TRBV6-1
CDR3: CASTSFPGPNTGELFF

J: TRBJ1-4
V: TRBV5-1
CDR3: CASSSTVATNEKLFF

J: TRBJ2-2
V: TRBV20-1
CDR3: CSALQAGGAGELFF

J: TRBJ2-5
V: TRBV7-2
CDR3: CASSISETQYF

J: TRBJ1-6
V: TRBV10-1
CDR3: CASSESGTANSPLHF

J: TRBJ2-7
V: TRBV20-1
CDR3: CSAPDRARNYEQYF

J: TRBJ2-2
V: TRBV7-2
CDR3: CASSRRGSTGELFF

J: TRBJ2-5
V: TRBV4-3
CDR3: CASSQDTGGGETQYF

J: TRBJ2-3
V: TRBV20-1
CDR3: CSARPGLAPDTQYF

J: TRBJ2-5
V: TRBV25-1
CDR3: CASTVSQETQYF

J: TRBJ2-5
V: TRBV5-1
CDR3: CASSLAEREAGTQYF

J: TRBJ2-7
V: TRBV10-2
CDR3: CASSVERETYEQYF

J: TRBJ1-1
V: TRBV6-1
CDR3: CASIYRVTNTEAFF

J: TRBJ2-3
V: TRBV9
CDR3: CASSLSGGQADTQYF

J: TRBJ1-2
V: TRBV20-1
CDR3: CSAPPSGQGDDGYTF

J: TRBJ1-4
V: TRBV7-9
CDR3: CASSSPSQGQPKLFF

J: TRBJ2-4
V: TRBV7-2
CDR3: CASSPDRGRRNIQYF

J: TRBJ1-5
V: TRBV4-1
CDR3: CASSRLGQGRQPQHF

J: TRBJ1-1
V: TRBV13
CDR3: CASSLDINRQGEAFF